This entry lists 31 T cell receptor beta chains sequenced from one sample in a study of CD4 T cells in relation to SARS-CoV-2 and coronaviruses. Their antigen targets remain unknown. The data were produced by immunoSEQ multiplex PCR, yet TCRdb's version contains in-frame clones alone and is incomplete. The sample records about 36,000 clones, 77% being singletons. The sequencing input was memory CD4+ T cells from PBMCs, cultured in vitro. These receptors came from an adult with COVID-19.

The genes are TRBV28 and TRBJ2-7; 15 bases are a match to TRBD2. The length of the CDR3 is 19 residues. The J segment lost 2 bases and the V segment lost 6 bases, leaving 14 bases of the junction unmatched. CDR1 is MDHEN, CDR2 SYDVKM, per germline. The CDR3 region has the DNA TGTGCCAGCAGCTCTCCTCGGACTAGCGGGAGGGCCTCTACCTACGAGCAGTACTTC. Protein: CASSSPRTSGRASTYEQYF.

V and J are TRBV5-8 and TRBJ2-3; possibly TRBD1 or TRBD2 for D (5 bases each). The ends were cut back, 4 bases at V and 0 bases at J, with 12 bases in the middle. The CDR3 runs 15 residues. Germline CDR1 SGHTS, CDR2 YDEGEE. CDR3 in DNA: TGTGCCAGCAGCCCGAGGGGTACCAGCACAGATACGCAGTATTTT. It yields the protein CASSPRGTSTDTQYF.

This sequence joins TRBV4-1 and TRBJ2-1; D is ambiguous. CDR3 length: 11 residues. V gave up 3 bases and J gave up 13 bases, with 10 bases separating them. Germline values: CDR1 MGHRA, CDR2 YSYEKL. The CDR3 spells CASSHRAEQFF. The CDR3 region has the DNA TGCGCCAGCAGCCATCGGGCCGAACAGTTCTTC.

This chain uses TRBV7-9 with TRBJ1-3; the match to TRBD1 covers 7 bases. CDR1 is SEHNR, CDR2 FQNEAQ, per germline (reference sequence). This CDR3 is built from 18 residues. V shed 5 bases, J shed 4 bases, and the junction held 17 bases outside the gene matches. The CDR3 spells CASSLPLLRGRNGNTIYF. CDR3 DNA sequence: TGTGCCAGCAGCCTCCCCCTCTTAAGGGGGCGAAACGGAAACACCATATATTTT.

CDR3 nucleotides: TGTGCCAGCAACATACAGGGATGGGACAATGAGCAGTTCTTC. It codes for CASNIQGWDNEQFF. The chain links TRBV6-6 to TRBJ2-1; the D gene is possibly TRBD1 (6 bases). This CDR3 comprises 14 residues. CDR1 is MNHNY and CDR2 is SVGAGI in the germline V gene (reference sequence). Trimming took off 7 bases at V and 5 bases at J, with 15 bases between the two ends.

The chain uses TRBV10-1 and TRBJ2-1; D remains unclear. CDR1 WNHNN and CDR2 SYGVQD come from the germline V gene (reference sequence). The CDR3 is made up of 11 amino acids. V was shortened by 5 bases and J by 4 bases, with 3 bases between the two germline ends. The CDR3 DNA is TGCGCCAGCAGTTCATACAATGAGCAGTTCTTC. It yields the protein CASSSYNEQFF.

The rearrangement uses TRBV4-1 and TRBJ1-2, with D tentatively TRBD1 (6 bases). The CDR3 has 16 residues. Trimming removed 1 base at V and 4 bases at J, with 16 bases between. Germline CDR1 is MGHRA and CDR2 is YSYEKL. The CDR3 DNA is TGCGCCAGCAGCCAAGGGACCCGAGGGGGAGGCTATGGCTACACCTTC. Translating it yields CASSQGTRGGGYGYTF.

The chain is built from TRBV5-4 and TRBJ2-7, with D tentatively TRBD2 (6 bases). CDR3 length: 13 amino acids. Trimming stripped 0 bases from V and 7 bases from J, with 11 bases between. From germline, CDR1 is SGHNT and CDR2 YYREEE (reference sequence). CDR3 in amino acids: CASSLEGTREQYF. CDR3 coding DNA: TGTGCCAGCAGCTTGGAAGGGACTCGGGAGCAGTACTTC. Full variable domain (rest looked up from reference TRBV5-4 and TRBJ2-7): ETGVTQSPTHLIKTRGQQVTLRCSSQSGHNTVSWYQQALGQGPQFIFQYYREEENGRGNFPPRFSGLQFPNYSSELNVNALELDDSALYLCASSLEGTREQYFGPGTRLTVT.

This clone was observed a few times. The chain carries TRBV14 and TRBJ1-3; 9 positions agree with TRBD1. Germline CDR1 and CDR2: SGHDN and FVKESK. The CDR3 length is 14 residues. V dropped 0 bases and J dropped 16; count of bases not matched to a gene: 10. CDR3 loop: CASSQDGQGRVIYF. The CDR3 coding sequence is TGTGCCAGCAGCCAAGACGGACAGGGGAGAGTCATTTATTTT.

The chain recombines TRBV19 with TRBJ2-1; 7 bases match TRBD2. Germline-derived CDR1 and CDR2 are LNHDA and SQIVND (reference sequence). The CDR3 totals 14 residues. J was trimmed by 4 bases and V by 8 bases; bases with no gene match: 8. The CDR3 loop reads CASGWEGSYNEQFF. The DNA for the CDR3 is TGTGCCAGTGGGTGGGAGGGATCGTACAATGAGCAGTTCTTC.

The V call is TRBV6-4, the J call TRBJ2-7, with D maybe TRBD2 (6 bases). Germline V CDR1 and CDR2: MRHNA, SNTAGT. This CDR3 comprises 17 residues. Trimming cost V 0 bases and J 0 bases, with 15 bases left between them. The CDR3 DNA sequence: TGTGCCAGCAGTGACTCGTTCCGGGACTGCCTCTCCTACGAGCAGTACTTC. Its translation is CASSDSFRDCLSYEQYF.

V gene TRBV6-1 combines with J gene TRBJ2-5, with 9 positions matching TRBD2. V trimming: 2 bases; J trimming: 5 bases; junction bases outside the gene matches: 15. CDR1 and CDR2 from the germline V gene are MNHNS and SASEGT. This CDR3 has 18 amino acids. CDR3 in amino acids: CASSERGFGGRARETQYF. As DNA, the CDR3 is TGTGCCAGCAGTGAAAGGGGATTCGGCGGGAGGGCCCGGGAGACCCAGTACTTC.

CDR3 bases: TGTGCCAGCAGCCTCCCTATGAAAGGGCGGGAGCAGTACTTC. Its protein product is CASSLPMKGREQYF. This chain uses TRBV11-2 with TRBJ2-7; D is unclear. Germline assignment: CDR1 SGHAT and CDR2 FQNNGV. This CDR3 spans 14 amino acids. Trimming left V 5 bases short and J 7 bases short, with 18 bases between.

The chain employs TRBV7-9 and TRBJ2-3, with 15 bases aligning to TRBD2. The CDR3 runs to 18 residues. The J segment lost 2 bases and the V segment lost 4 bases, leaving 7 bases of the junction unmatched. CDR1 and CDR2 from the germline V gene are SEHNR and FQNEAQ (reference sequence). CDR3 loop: CASSYGLAGGVNTDTQYF. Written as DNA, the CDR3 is TGTGCCAGCAGCTACGGACTAGCGGGAGGGGTAAACACAGATACGCAGTATTTT.

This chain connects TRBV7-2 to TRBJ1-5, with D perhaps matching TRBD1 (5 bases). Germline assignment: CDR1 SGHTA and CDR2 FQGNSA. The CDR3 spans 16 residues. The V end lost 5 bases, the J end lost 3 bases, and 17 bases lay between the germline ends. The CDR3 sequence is CASSLQSWGSNQPQHF. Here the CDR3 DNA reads TGTGCCAGCAGCCTTCAGAGTTGGGGCTCCAATCAGCCCCAGCATTTT.

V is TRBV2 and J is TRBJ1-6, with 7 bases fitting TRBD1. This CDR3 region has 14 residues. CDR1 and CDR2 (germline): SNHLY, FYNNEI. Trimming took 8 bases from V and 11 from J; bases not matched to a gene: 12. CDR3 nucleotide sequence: TGTGCCAGCGGAACAGGGGCTTTAGGGGCACCCCTCCACTTT. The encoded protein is CASGTGALGAPLHF. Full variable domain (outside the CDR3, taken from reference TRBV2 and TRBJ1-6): EPEVTQTPSHQVTQMGQEVILRCVPISNHLYFYWYRQILGQKVEFLVSFYNNEISEKSEIFDDQFSVERPDGSNFTLKIRSTKLEDSAMYFCASGTGALGAPLHFGNGTRLTVT.

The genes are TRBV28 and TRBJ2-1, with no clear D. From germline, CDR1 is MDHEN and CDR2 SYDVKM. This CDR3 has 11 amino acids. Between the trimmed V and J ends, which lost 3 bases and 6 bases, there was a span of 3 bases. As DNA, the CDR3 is TGTGCCAGCAGTTTCTTCAATGAGCAGTTCTTC. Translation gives CASSFFNEQFF.

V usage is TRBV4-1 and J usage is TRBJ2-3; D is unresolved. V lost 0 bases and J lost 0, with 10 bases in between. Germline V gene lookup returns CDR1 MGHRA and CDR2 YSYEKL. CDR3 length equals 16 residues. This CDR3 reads CASSQDFLLSTDTQYF. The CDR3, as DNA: TGCGCCAGCAGCCAAGATTTCCTCTTGAGCACAGATACGCAGTATTTT.

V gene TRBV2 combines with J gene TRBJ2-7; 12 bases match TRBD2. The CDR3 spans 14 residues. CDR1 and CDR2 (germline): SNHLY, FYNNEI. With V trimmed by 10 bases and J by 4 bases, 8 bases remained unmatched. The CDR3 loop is CATYAGLAGYEQYF. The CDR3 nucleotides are TGTGCCACCTATGCGGGACTAGCGGGTTACGAGCAGTACTTC.

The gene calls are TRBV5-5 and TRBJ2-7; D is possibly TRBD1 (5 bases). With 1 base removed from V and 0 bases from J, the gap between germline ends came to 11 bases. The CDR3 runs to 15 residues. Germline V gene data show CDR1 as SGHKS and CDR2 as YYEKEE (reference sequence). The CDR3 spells CASSLLGESSYEQYF. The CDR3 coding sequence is TGTGCCAGCAGCTTGTTAGGGGAAAGCTCCTACGAGCAGTACTTC. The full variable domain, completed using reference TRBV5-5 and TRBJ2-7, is DAGVTQSPTHLIKTRGQQVTLRCSPISGHKSVSWYQQVLGQGPQFIFQYYEKEERGRGNFPDRFSARQFPNYSSELNVNALLLGDSALYLCASSLLGESSYEQYFGPGTRLTVT.

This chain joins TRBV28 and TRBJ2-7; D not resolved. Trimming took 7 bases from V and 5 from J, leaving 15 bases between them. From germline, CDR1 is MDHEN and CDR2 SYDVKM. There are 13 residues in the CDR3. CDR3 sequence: CASNRESPNEQYF. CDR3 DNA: TGTGCCAGCAATCGAGAGTCCCCAAACGAGCAGTACTTC. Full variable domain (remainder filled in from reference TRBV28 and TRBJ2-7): DVKVTQSSRYLVKRTGEKVFLECVQDMDHENMFWYRQDPGLGLRLIYFSYDVKMKEKGDIPEGYSVSREKKERFSLILESASTNQTSMYLCASNRESPNEQYFGPGTRLTVT.

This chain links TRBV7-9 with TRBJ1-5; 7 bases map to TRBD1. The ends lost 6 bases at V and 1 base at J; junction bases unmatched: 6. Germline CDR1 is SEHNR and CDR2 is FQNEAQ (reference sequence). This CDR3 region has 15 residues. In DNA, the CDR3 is TGTGCCAGCAGTCCCACAGGGGACAGCAATCAGCCCCAGCATTTT. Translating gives CASSPTGDSNQPQHF.

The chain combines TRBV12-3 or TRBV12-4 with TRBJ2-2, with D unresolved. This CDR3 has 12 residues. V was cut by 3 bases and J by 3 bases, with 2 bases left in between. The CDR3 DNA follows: TGTGCCAGCAGTTTGGACACCGGGGAGCTGTTTTTT. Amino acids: CASSLDTGELFF.

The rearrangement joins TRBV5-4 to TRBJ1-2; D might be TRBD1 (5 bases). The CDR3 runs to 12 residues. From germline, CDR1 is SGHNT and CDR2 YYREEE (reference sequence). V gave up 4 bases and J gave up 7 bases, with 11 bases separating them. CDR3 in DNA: TGTGCCAGCAGCGTCGACAGTGGTGGCTACACCTTC. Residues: CASSVDSGGYTF.

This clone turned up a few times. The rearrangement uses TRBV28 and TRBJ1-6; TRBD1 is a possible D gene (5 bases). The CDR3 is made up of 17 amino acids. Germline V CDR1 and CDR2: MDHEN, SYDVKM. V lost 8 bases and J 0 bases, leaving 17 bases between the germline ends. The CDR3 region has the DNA TGTGCCAGCGGACTACCGGGGCTGAGCTCCTATAATTCACCCCTCCACTTT. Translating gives CASGLPGLSSYNSPLHF.

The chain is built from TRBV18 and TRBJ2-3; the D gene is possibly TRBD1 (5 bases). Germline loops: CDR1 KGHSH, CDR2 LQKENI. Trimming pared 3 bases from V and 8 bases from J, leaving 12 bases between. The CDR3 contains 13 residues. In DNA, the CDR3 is TGTGCCAGCTCACCGGACAAAAAAGTTACGCAGTATTTT. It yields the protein CASSPDKKVTQYF.

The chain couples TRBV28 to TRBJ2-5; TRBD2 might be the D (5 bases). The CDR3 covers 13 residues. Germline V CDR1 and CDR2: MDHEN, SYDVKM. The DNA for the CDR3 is TGTGCTACTAGACTTGAGGGCCAAGAGACCCAGTACTTC. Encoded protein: CATRLEGQETQYF.

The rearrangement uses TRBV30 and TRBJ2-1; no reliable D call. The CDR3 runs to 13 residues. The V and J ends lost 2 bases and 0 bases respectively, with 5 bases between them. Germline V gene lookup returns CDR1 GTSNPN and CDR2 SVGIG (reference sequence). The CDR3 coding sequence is TGTGCCTGGAGTAGAAACTCCTACAATGAGCAGTTCTTC. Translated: CAWSRNSYNEQFF.

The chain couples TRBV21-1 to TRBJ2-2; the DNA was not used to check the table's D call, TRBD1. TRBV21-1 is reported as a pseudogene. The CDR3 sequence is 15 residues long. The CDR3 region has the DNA TGTGCCAGCAGCAGAAGACAGCGGAACACCGGGGAGCTGTTTTTT. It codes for CASSRRQRNTGELFF.

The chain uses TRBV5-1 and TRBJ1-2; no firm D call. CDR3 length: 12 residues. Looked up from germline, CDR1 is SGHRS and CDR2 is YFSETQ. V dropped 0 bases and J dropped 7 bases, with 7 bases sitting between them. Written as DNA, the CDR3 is TGCGCCAGCAGCTTGGGGCAGTCTGGCTACACCTTC. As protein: CASSLGQSGYTF. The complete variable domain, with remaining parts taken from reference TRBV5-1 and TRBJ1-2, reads KAGVTQTPRYLIKTRGQQVTLSCSPISGHRSVSWYQQTPGQGLQFLFEYFSETQRNKGNFPGRFSGRQFSNSRSEMNVSTLELGDSALYLCASSLGQSGYTFGSGTRLTVV.

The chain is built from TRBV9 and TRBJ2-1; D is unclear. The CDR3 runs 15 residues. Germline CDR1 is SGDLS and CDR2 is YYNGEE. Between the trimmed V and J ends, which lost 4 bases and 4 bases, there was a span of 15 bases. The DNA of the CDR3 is TGTGCCAGCAGCACCCGAACTGGACCTTACAATGAGCAGTTCTTC. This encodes CASSTRTGPYNEQFF.